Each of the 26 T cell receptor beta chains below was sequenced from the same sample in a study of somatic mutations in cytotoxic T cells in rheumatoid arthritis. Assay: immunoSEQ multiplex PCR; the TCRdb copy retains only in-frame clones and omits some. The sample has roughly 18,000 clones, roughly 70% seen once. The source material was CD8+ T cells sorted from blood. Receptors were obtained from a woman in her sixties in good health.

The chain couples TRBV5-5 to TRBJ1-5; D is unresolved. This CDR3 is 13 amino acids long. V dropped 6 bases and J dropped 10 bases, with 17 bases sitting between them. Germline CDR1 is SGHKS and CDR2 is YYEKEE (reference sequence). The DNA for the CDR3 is TGTGCCAGCAACAACGGGGTTAAAGGTCCCCAGCATTTT. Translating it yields CASNNGVKGPQHF. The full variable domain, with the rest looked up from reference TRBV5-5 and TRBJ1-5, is DAGVTQSPTHLIKTRGQQVTLRCSPISGHKSVSWYQQVLGQGPQFIFQYYEKEERGRGNFPDRFSARQFPNYSSELNVNALLLGDSALYLCASNNGVKGPQHFGDGTRLSIL.

CDR3 coding DNA: TGTGCCAGTAGTATTGGCGGGGGGGCGGCCTACGAGCAGTACTTC. As protein: CASSIGGGAAYEQYF. The rearrangement links TRBV19 to TRBJ2-7; 9 bases are shared with TRBD2. CDR3 length equals 15 residues. Trimming cost V 3 bases and J 2 bases; bases outside gene matches: 5. Germline V CDR1 and CDR2: LNHDA, SQIVND (reference sequence).

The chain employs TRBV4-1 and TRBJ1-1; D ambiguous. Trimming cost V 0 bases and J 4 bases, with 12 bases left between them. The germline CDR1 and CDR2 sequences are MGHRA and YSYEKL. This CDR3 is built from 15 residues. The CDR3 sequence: CASSQEMGGITEAFF. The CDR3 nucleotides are TGCGCCAGCAGCCAAGAGATGGGCGGGATCACTGAAGCTTTCTTT.

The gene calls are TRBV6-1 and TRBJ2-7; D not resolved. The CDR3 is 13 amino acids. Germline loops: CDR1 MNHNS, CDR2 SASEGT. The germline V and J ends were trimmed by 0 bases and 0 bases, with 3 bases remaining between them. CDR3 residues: CASSEADSYEQYF. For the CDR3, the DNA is TGTGCCAGCAGTGAAGCCGACTCCTACGAGCAGTACTTC.

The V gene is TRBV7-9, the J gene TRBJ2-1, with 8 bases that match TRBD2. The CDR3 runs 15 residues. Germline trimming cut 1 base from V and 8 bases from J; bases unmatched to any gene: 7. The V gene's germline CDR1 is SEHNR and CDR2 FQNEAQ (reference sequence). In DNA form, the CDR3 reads TGTGCCAGCAGCTTAGGCGGGAGGTCGGGGGATGAGCAGTTCTTC. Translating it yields CASSLGGRSGDEQFF.

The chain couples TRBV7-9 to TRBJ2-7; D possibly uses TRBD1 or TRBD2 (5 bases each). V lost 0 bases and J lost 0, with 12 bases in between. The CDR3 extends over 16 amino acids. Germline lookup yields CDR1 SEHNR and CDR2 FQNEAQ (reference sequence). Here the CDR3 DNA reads TGTGCCAGCAGCTTAGCTCCGGGGCTTGACTCCTACGAGCAGTACTTC. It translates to CASSLAPGLDSYEQYF. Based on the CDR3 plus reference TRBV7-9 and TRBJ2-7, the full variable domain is DTGVSQNPRHKITKRGQNVTFRCDPISEHNRLYWYRQTLGQGPEFLTYFQNEAQLEKSRLLSDRFSAERPKGSFSTLEIQRTEQGDSAMYLCASSLAPGLDSYEQYFGPGTRLTVT.

For the CDR3, the DNA is TGTGCCAGCAGCCAAGGACAGGGGGTGGGGGAGCAGTACTTC. Encoded protein: CASSQGQGVGEQYF. The chain combines TRBV5-5 with TRBJ2-7; TRBD1 agrees at 10 bases. The CDR3 is 14 residues long. V shed 4 bases, J shed 7 bases, and the junction held 8 bases outside the gene matches. The V gene's germline CDR1 is SGHKS and CDR2 YYEKEE (reference sequence). The full variable domain, completed using reference TRBV5-5 and TRBJ2-7, is DAGVTQSPTHLIKTRGQQVTLRCSPISGHKSVSWYQQVLGQGPQFIFQYYEKEERGRGNFPDRFSARQFPNYSSELNVNALLLGDSALYLCASSQGQGVGEQYFGPGTRLTVT.

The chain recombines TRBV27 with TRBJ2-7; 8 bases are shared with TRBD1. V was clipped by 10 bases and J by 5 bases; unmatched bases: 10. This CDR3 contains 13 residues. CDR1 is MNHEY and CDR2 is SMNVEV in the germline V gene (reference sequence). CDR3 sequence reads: CATSVRTGNEQYF. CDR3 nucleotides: TGTGCCACCAGCGTCAGGACAGGGAACGAGCAGTACTTC.

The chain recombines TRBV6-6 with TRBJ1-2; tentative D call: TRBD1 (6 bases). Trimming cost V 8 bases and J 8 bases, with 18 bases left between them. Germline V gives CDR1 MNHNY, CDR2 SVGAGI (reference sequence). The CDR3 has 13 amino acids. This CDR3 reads CASLGWGGAGYTF. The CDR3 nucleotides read TGTGCCAGCCTCGGGTGGGGGGGCGCGGGCTACACCTTC.

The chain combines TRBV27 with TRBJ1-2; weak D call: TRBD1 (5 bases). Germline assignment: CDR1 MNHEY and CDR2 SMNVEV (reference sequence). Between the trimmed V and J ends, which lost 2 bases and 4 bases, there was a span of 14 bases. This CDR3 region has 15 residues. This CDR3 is CASSLAVGGSYGYTF. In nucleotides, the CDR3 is TGTGCCAGCAGTTTAGCCGTTGGGGGTAGCTATGGCTACACCTTC.

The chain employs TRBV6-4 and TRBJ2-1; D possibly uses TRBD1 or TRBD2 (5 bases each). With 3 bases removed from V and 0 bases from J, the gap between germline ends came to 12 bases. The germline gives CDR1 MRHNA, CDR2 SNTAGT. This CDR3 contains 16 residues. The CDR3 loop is CASSEESGSSYNEQFF. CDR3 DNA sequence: TGTGCCAGCAGTGAGGAGTCAGGGAGCTCCTACAATGAGCAGTTCTTC.

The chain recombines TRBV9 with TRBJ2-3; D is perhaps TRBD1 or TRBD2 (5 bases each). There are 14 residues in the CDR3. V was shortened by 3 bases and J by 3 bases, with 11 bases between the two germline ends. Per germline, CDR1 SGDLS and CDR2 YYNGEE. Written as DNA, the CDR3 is TGTGCCAGCAGCGCCGGGGACGGTACAGATACGCAGTATTTT. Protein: CASSAGDGTDTQYF.

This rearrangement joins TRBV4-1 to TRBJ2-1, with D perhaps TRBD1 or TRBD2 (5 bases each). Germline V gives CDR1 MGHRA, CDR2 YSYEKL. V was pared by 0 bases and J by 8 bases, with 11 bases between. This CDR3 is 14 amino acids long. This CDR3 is CASSQDIGGYEQFF. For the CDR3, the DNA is TGCGCCAGCAGCCAAGATATTGGGGGTTATGAGCAGTTCTTC.

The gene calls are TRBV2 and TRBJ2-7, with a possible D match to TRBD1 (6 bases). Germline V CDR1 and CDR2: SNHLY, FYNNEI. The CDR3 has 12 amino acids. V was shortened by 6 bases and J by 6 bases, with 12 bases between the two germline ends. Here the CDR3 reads CASSSHRAEQYF. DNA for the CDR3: TGTGCCAGCAGCTCACACAGGGCCGAGCAGTACTTC. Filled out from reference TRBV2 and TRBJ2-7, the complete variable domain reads EPEVTQTPSHQVTQMGQEVILRCVPISNHLYFYWYRQILGQKVEFLVSFYNNEISEKSEIFDDQFSVERPDGSNFTLKIRSTKLEDSAMYFCASSSHRAEQYFGPGTRLTVT.

The CDR3 DNA reads TGTGCCAGCAGCCCACGGACAGGGATTGAAGCTTTCTTT. Translated: CASSPRTGIEAFF. The V gene is TRBV9, the J gene TRBJ1-1, with TRBD1 matching over 8 bases. CDR3 length: 13 residues. CDR1 is SGDLS, CDR2 YYNGEE, per germline. V gave up 4 bases and J gave up 7 bases; unmatched junction bases: 6.

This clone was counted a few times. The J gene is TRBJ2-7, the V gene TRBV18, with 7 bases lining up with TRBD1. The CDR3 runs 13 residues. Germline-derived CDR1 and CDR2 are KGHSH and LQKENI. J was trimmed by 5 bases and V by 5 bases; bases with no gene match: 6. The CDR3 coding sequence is TGTGCCAGCTCATCCGACAGGGTGGACGAGCAGTACTTC. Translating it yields CASSSDRVDEQYF. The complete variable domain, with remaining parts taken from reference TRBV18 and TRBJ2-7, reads NAGVMQNPRHLVRRRGQEARLRCSPMKGHSHVYWYRQLPEEGLKFMVYLQKENIIDESGMPKERFSAEFPKEGPSILRIQQVVRGDSAAYFCASSSDRVDEQYFGPGTRLTVT.

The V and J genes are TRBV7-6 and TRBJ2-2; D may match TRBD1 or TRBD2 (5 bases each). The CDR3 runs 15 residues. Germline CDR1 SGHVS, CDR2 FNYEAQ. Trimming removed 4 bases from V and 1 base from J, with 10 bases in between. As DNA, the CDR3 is TGTGCCAGCAGCTCCTTTGGGGGGAACACCGGGGAGCTGTTTTTT. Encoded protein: CASSSFGGNTGELFF.

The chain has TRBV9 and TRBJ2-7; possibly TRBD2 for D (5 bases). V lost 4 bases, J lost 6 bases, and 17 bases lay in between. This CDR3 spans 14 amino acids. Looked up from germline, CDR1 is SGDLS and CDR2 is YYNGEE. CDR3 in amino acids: CASSIGSRLGEQYF. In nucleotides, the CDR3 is TGTGCCAGCAGCATAGGGAGTAGGTTGGGCGAGCAGTACTTC.

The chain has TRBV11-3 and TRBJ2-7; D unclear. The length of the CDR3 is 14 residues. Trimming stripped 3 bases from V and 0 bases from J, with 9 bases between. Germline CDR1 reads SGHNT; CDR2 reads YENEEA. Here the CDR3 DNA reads TGTGCCAGCAGCTTGGGCGGAGCCTCCTACGAGCAGTACTTC. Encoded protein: CASSLGGASYEQYF.

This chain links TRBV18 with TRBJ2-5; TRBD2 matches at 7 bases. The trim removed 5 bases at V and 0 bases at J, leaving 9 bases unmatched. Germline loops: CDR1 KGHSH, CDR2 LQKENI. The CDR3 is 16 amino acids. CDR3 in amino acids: CASSVASGRYQETQYF. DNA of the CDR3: TGTGCCAGCTCAGTGGCTAGCGGACGGTACCAAGAGACCCAGTACTTC.

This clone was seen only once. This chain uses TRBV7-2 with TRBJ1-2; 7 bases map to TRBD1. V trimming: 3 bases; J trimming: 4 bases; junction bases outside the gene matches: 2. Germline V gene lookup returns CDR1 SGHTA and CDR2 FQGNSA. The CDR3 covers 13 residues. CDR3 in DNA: TGTGCCAGCAGCTTCGGGACAGCCTATGGCTACACCTTC. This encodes CASSFGTAYGYTF.

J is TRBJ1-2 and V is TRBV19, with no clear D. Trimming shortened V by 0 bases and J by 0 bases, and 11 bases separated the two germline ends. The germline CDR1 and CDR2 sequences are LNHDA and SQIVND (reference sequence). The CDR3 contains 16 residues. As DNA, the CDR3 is TGTGCCAGTAGTATAGAGGCCTCGCCTTCTAACTATGGCTACACCTTC. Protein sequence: CASSIEASPSNYGYTF.

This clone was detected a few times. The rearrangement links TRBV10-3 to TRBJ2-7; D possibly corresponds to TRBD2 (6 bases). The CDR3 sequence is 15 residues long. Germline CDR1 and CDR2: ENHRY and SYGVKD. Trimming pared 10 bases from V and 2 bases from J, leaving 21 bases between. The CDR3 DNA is TGTGCCACCATGACACGGGAGAATACGGCCTACGAGCAGTACTTC. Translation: CATMTRENTAYEQYF.

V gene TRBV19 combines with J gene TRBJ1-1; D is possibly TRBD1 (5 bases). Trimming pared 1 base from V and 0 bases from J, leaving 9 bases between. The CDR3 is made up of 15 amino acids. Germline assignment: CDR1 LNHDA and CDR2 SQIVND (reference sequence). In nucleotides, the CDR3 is TGTGCCAGTAGTATAGTGAGACAGCTGAACACTGAAGCTTTCTTT. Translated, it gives CASSIVRQLNTEAFF. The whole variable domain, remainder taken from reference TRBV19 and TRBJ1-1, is DGGITQSPKYLFRKEGQNVTLSCEQNLNHDAMYWYRQDPGQGLRLIYYSQIVNDFQKGDIAEGYSVSREKKESFPLTVTSAQKNPTAFYLCASSIVRQLNTEAFFGQGTRLTVV.

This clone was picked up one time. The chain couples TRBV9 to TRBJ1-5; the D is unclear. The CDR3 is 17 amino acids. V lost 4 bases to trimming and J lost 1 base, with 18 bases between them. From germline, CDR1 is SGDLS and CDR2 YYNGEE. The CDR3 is CASSPSPMGSSNQPQHF. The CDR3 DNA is TGTGCCAGCAGCCCATCCCCCATGGGGTCCAGCAATCAGCCCCAGCATTTT.

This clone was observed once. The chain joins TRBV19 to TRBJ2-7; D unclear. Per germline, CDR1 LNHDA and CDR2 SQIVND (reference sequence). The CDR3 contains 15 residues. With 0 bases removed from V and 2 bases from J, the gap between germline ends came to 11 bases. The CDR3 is CASSIDEARAYEQYF. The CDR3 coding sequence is TGTGCCAGTAGTATAGATGAGGCCAGAGCCTACGAGCAGTACTTC.